These T cell receptor beta chains were read from a single sample in a study of Graves' ophthalmopathy and Graves' hyperthyroidism. TCRdb re-analysed the multiplex PCR reads in MiXCR, keeping a single row per CDR3 protein. Found here are almost 750,000 distinct CDR3 sequences, 35% to 50% of them singletons; the top ten hold 44%. The sequenced material came from peripheral blood. The receptors here all came from an adult man with Graves' ophthalmopathy. Each CDR3 is given with its conserved first and last residue. The D gene is left open where the match is weak. For some rows the clone size is stated as once, few or many, or as a class when expanded; others skip it.

clone_size	v_call	j_call	d_call	cdr3_aa	cdr3_nt
-	TRBV4-3	TRBJ1-1	TRBD1	CASSQPRTGEAFF	TGCGCCAGCAGCCAACCTAGGACAGGAGAAGCTTTCTTT
-	TRBV11-2	TRBJ2-6	TRBD1	CASSPDPGQGF	TGTGCCAGCAGCCCCGATCCGGGACAGGGATTC
-	TRBV15	TRBJ2-7	-	CATSRGGSRKYEQYF	TGTGCCACCAGCAGAGGGGGGAGTAGAAAATACGAGCAGTACTTC
few	TRBV2	TRBJ1-5	-	CASSDDQPQHF	TGTGCCAGCAGTGATGATCAGCCCCAGCATTTT
many	TRBV2	TRBJ1-1	-	CASTPRGYTEAFF	TGTGCCAGCACCCCGCGAGGTTACACTGAAGCTTTCTTT
few	TRBV10-3	TRBJ1-2	-	CASSEEGSWNYGYTF	TGTGCCAGCAGTGAAGAGGGCAGTTGGAACTATGGCTACACCTTC
-	TRBV10-1	TRBJ2-5	TRBD2	CASGGGDETQYF	TGCGCCAGCGGGGGGGGGGACGAGACCCAGTACTTC
many	TRBV11-2	TRBJ2-7	TRBD1	CASSTWTGSSYEQYF	TGTGCCAGCAGCACCTGGACAGGATCTTCCTACGAGCAGTACTTC
many	TRBV24-1	TRBJ1-5	TRBD1	CATSDPGTGNSNQPQHF	TGTGCCACCAGTGACCCAGGGACAGGGAATAGCAATCAGCCCCAGCATTTT
-	TRBV7-9	TRBJ1-5	-	CASSLGTGSGDQPQHF	TGTGCCAGCAGCTTAGGAACGGGTAGTGGAGATCAGCCCCAGCATTTT
-	TRBV10-2	TRBJ1-2	-	CASSESFGYTF	TGCGCCAGCAGTGAGTCTTTCGGCTACACCTTC
-	TRBV20-1	TRBJ2-7	TRBD1	CSARLTDRDFNEQYF	TGCAGTGCTAGGTTAACGGACAGGGACTTTAACGAGCAGTACTTC
few	TRBV20-1	TRBJ2-3	-	CSATRPPTDTQYF	TGCAGTGCTACCCGACCCCCCACAGATACGCAGTATTTT
many	TRBV10-3	TRBJ1-4	TRBD1	CAASPGTENEKLFF	TGTGCCGCGAGCCCCGGGACAGAGAATGAAAAACTGTTTTTT
-	TRBV9	TRBJ2-6	-	CASSQEGSGANVLTF	TGTGCCAGCAGCCAAGAGGGCTCTGGGGCCAACGTCCTGACTTTC
-	TRBV10-2	TRBJ1-5	-	CASRQSGGSNQPQHF	TGCGCCAGCAGACAATCTGGGGGAAGCAATCAGCCCCAGCATTTT